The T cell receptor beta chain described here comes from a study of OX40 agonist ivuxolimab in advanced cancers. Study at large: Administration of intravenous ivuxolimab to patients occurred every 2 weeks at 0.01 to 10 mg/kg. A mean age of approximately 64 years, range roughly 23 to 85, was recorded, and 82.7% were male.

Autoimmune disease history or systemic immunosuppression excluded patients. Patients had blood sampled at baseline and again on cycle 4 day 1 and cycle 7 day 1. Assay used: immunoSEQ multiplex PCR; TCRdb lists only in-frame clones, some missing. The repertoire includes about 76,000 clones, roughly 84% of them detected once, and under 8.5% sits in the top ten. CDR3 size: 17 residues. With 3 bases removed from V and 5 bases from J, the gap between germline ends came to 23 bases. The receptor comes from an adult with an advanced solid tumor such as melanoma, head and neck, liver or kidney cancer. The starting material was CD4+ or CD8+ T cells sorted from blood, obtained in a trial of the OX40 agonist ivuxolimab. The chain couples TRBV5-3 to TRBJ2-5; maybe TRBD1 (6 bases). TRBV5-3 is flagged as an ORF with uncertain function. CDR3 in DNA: TGTGCCAGAAGCTCCCCTCACCGGGACAAGTCTCAGGAGACCCAGTACTTC. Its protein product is CARSSPHRDKSQETQYF.